This TCR beta chain originates from a study of Tregs in tolerant kidney transplant recipients. The germline CDR1 and CDR2 sequences are SGHVS and FQNEAQ. Losses at the gene ends were 1 base for V and 1 base for J; bases not matched to a gene: 6. This CDR3 is built from 16 residues. The data were produced by immunoSEQ multiplex PCR, yet TCRdb's version contains in-frame clones alone and is incomplete. Of 240,000 or so clones detected, approximately 83% appear once; the ten largest clones hold around 0.68%. Unstimulated Tregs (CD4+CD25+CD127-) and CD4+CD25- non-Tregs were sorted from PBMCs. The sample taken for sequencing was CD4+ T cells from blood. This sequence was found in a human donor in good health. The J gene is TRBJ2-7, the V gene TRBV7-8, with TRBD2 matching over 8 bases. The CDR3 here is CASSLVGGGLSYEQYF. As DNA, the CDR3 is TGTGCCAGCAGCTTAGTGGGCGGGGGGCTGTCCTACGAGCAGTACTTC.